The rows below give T cell receptor beta chains drawn from one sample of a study of blood T cell repertoires in COVID-19. Some clones are missing from TCRdb's copy, which holds only in-frame ones; the method was immunoSEQ multiplex PCR. Counted here are tens of thousands of clones, 85% to 90% occurring once; the ten biggest clones make up approximately 6.3%. Material: peripheral blood. These receptors all come from a woman older than 75 with active COVID-19. The CDR3 runs from the conserved cysteine through the conserved F or W. A D gene is named only where the DNA matches it firmly.

v_call d_call cdr3_aa
TRBV4-1 NA CASSQVDMGLTSYNEQFF
TRBV3-1/TRBV3-2 NA CASSQDRPGVNYNEQFF
TRBV19 NA CASLGSTREGTYEQYF
TRBV6-5 NA CASSYRGSYTEAFF
TRBV24-1 NA CATSDPGGVSGANVLTF
TRBV27 TRBD2 CASSFSGRGIKGTDTQYF
TRBV7-9 NA CASSLTTRPLDEQFF
TRBV29-1 NA CSVDLGPGVTGELFF
TRBV7-3 NA CASSSPTGNTDTQYF
TRBV7-3 TRBD1 CASSLTGQGYEQYF
TRBV10-3 NA CAITQGFAMNTEAFF
TRBV5-4 TRBD2 CASSSGLAGVGEQYF
TRBV18 NA CASSRGEGTEAFF
TRBV6-5 TRBD1 CASSRDREAFYGYTF
TRBV27 TRBD2 CASSLSGGLVVYNEQFF
TRBV4-1 NA CASSQDRAPTYEQYF
TRBV28 TRBD2 CASSKRGLAVNGDTQYF
TRBV28 TRBD2 CASRRGLAGVAGELFF
TRBV12-1 NA CANDRYSYNEQFF
TRBV4-2 TRBD2 CASSQAQAGVVDTQYF
TRBV5-6 NA CASSLLEGTMNTEAFF
TRBV27 NA CASSLQTPEVDEQYF
TRBV29-1 NA CSVRASTDTQYF
TRBV19 NA CASSRTALNSPLHF
TRBV25-1 TRBD1 CASRGTGGGTEAFF
TRBV4-1 TRBD1 CASSQGQGGEPQHF
TRBV7-3 TRBD1 CASSPSRDRATGELFF
TRBV7-3 TRBD1 CASTRGPLPEAFF
TRBV20-1 NA CSASHSGQAYNEQFF
TRBV12-3/TRBV12-4 TRBD1 CASRQGGNSPLHF
TRBV24-1 NA CATSTPGWKETQYF
TRBV5-1 TRBD2 CASSPTFSGSSYNEQFF
TRBV28 TRBD2 CASSSGRGGNIQYF
TRBV28 NA CASRLAVIGRGELFF
TRBV5-1 TRBD2 CASSGGTSGNVPYNEQFF
TRBV7-3 NA CASSLQGRNSPLHF
TRBV10-3 TRBD1 CAISAEDRGRDGYTF
TRBV7-2 NA CASSSSPQGEQYF
TRBV7-8 NA CASSRLGGSYNEQFF
TRBV2 NA CASGSGAGPQHF